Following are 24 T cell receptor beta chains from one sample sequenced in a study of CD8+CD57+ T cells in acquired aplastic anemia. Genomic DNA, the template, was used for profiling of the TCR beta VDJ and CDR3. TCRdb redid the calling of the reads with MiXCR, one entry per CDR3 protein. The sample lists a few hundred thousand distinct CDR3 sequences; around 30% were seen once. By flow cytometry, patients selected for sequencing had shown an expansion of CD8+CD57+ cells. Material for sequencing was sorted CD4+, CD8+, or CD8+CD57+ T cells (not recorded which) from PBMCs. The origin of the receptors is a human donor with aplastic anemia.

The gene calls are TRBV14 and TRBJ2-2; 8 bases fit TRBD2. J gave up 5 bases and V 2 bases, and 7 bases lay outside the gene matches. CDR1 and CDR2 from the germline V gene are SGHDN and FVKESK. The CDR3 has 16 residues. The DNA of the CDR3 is TGTGCCAGCAGCCAAAGAGCGGGAGTTTGGACCGGGGAGCTGTTTTTT. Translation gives CASSQRAGVWTGELFF.

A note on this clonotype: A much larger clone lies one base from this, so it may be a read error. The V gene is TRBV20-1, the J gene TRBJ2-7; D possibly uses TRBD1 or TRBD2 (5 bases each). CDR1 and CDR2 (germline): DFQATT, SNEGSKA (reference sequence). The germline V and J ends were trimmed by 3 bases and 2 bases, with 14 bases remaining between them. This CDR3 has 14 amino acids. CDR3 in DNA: TGCAGTGCTAGTGGTGGGGGAGTCCCCTACGAGCAGTACTTC. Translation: CSASGGGVPYEQYF.

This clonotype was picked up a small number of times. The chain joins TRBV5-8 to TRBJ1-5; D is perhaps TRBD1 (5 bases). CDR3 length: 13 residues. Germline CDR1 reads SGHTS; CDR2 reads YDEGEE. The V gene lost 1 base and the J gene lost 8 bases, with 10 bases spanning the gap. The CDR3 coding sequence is TGTGCCAGCAGCTTGCAGGGAACGAAGCCCCAGCATTTT. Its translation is CASSLQGTKPQHF.

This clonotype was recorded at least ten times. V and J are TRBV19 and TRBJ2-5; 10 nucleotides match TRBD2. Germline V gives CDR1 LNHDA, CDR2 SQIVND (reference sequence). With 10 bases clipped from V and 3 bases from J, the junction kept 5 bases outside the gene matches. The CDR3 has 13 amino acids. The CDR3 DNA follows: TGTGCCACCACAGCGGGAGGGGAAGAGACCCAGTACTTC. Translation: CATTAGGEETQYF.

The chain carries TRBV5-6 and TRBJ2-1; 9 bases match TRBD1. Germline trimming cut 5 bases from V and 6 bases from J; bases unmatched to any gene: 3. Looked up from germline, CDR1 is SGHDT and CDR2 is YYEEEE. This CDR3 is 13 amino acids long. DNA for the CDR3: TGTGCCAGCAGACAGGGGGCGGGCAATGAGCAGTTCTTC. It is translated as CASRQGAGNEQFF.

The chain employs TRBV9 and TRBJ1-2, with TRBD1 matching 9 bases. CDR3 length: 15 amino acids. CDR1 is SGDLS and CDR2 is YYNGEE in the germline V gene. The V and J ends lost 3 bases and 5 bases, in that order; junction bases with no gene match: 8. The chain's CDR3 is CASSAPQGQGYGYTF. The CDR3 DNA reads TGTGCCAGCAGCGCACCCCAGGGACAGGGTTATGGCTACACCTTC.

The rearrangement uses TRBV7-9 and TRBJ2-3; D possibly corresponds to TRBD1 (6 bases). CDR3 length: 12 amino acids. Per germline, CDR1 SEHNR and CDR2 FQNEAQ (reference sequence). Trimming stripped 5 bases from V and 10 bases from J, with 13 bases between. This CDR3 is CASSPGQLPQYF. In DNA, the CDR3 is TGTGCCAGCAGCCCCGGACAGCTGCCGCAGTATTTT. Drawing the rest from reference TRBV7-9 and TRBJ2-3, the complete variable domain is DTGVSQNPRHKITKRGQNVTFRCDPISEHNRLYWYRQTLGQGPEFLTYFQNEAQLEKSRLLSDRFSAERPKGSFSTLEIQRTEQGDSAMYLCASSPGQLPQYFGPGTRLTVL.

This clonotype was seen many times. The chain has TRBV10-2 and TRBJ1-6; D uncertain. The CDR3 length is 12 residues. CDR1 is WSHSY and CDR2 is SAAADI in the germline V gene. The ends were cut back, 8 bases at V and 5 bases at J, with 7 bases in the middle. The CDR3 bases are TGCGCCAGCTCGTCGAATAATTCACCCCTCCACTTT. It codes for CASSSNNSPLHF.

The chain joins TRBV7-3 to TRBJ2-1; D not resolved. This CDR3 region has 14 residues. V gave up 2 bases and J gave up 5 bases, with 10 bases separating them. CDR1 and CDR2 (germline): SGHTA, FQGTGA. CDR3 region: CASSLGKANNEQFF. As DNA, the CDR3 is TGTGCCAGCAGCTTAGGGAAGGCGAACAATGAGCAGTTCTTC.

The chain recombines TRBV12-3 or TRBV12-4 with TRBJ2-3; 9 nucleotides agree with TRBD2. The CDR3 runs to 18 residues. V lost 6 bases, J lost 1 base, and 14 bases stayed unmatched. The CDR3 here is CASSRTKIQREGTDTQYF. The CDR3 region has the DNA TGTGCCAGCAGCCGAACGAAAATCCAGCGGGAGGGCACAGATACGCAGTATTTT.

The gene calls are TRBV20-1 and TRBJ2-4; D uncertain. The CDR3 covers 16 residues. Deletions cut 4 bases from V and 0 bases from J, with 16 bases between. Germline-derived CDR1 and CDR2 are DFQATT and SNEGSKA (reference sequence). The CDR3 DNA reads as TGCAGTGCTAATAGCACTGGGGTCCCAGCCAAAAACATTCAGTACTTC. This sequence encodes CSANSTGVPAKNIQYF.

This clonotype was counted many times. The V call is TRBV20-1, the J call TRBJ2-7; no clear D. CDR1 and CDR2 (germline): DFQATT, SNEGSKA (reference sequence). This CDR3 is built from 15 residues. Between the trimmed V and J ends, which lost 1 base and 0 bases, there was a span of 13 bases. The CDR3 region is CSARGPRRSSYEQYF. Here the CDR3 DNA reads TGCAGTGCTAGAGGCCCTAGACGAAGCTCCTACGAGCAGTACTTC.

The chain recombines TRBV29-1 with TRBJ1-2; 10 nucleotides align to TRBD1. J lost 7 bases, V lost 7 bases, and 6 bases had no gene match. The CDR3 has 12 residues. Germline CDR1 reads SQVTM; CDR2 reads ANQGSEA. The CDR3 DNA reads TGCAGCGCCGAGACAGGGGGCCTTGGCTACACCTTC. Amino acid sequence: CSAETGGLGYTF.

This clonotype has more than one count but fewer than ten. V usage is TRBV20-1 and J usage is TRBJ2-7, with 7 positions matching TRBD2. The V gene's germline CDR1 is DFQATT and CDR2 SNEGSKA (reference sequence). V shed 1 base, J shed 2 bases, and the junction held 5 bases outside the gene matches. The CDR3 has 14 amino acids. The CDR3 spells CSARALREPYEQYF. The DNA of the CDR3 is TGCAGTGCTAGAGCTTTGCGGGAGCCCTACGAGCAGTACTTC.

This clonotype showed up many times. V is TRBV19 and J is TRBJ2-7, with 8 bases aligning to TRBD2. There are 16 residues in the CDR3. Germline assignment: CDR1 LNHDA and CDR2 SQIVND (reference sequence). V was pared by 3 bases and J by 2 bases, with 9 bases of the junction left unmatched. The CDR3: CASSISSGGDTYEQYF. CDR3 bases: TGTGCCAGTAGTATCTCCTCCGGGGGGGATACCTACGAGCAGTACTTC.

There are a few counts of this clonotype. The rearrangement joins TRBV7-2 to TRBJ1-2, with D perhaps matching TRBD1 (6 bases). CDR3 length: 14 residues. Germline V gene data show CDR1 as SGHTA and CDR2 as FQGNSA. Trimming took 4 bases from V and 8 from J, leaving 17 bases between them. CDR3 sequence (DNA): TGTGCCAGCAGCTATTTCGTGGGGGCGGGGGGCTACACCTTC. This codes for CASSYFVGAGGYTF. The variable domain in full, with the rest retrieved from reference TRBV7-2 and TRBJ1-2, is GAGVSQSPSNKVTEKGKDVELRCDPISGHTALYWYRQSLGQGLEFLIYFQGNSAPDKSGLPSDRFSAERTGGSVSTLTIQRTQQEDSAVYLCASSYFVGAGGYTFGSGTRLTVV.

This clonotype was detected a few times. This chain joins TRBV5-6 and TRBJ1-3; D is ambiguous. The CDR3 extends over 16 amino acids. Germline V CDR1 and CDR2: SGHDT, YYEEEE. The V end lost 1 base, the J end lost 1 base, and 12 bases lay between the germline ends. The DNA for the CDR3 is TGTGCCAGCAGCTTGTACAGCACTTTTTCTGGAAACACCATATATTTT. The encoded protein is CASSLYSTFSGNTIYF.

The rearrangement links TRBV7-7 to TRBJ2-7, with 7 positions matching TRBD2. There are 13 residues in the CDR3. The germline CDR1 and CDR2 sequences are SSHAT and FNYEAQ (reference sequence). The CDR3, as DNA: TGTGCTAGTTTCTTGGCGGGAGTCGGTGAGCAGTACTTC. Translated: CASFLAGVGEQYF.

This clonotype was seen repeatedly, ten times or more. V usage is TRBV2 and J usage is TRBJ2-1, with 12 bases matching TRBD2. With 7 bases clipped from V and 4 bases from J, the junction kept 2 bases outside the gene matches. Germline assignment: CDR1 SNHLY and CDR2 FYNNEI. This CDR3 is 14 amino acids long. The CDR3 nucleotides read TGTGCCAGCACTACTAGCGGGGGGTACAATGAGCAGTTCTTC. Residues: CASTTSGGYNEQFF.

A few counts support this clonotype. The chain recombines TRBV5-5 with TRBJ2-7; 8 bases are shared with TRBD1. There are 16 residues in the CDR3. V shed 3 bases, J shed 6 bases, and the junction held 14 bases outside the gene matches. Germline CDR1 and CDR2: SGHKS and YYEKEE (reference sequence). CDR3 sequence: CASSSRQGRTVSEQYF. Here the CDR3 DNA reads TGTGCCAGCAGCTCCCGACAGGGGCGCACAGTCTCCGAGCAGTACTTC. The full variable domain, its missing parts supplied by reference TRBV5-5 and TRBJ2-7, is DAGVTQSPTHLIKTRGQQVTLRCSPISGHKSVSWYQQVLGQGPQFIFQYYEKEERGRGNFPDRFSARQFPNYSSELNVNALLLGDSALYLCASSSRQGRTVSEQYFGPGTRLTVT.

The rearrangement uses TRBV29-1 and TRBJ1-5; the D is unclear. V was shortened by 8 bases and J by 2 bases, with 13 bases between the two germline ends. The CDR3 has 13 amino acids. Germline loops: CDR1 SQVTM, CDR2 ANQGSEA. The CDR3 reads CSPQVEGNQPQHF. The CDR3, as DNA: TGCAGCCCTCAAGTTGAGGGCAATCAGCCCCAGCATTTT.

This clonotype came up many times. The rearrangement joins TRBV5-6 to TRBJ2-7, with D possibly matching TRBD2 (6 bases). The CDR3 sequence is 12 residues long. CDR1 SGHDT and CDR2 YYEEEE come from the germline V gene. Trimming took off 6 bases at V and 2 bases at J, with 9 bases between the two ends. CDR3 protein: CASTRTTYEQYF. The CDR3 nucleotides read TGTGCCAGCACCCGGACTACCTACGAGCAGTACTTC. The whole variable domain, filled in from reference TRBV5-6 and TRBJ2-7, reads DAGVTQSPTHLIKTRGQQVTLRCSPKSGHDTVSWYQQALGQGPQFIFQYYEEEERQRGNFPDRFSGHQFPNYSSELNVNALLLGDSALYLCASTRTTYEQYFGPGTRLTVT.

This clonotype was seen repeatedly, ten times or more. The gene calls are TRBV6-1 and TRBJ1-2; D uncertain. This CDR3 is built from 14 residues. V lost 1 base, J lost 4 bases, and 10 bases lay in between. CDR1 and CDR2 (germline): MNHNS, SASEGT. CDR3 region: CASSEVGQGYGYTF. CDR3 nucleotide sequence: TGTGCCAGCAGTGAAGTTGGGCAAGGCTATGGCTACACCTTC.

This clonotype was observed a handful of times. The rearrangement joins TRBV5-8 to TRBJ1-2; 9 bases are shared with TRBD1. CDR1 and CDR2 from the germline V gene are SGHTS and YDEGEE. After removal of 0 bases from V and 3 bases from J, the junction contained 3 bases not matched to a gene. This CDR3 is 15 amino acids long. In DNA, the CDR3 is TGTGCCAGCAGCTTGGGGGACAGGGAATACTATGGCTACACCTTC. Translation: CASSLGDREYYGYTF.